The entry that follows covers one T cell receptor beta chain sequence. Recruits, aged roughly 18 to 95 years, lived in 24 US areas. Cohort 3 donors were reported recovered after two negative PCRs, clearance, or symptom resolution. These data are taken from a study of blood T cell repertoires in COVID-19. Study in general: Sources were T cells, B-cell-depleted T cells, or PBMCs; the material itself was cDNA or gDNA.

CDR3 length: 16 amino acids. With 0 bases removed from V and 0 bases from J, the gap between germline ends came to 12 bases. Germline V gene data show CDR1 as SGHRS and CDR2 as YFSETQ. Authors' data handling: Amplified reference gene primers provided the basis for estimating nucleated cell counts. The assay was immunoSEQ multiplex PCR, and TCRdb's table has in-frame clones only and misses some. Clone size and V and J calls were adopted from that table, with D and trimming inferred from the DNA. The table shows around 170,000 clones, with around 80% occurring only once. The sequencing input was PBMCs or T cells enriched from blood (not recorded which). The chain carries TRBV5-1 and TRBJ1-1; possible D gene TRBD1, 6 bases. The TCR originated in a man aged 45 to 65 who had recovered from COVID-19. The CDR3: CASSLGTTGLNTEAFF. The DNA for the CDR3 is TGCGCCAGCAGCTTGGGAACCACAGGGCTGAACACTGAAGCTTTCTTT. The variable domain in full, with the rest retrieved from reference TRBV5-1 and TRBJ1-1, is KAGVTQTPRYLIKTRGQQVTLSCSPISGHRSVSWYQQTPGQGLQFLFEYFSETQRNKGNFPGRFSGRQFSNSRSEMNVSTLELGDSALYLCASSLGTTGLNTEAFFGQGTRLTVV.